The 19 T cell receptor beta chains in this list originate from one sample, sequenced in a study of T cell responses to AZD1222 COVID-19 vaccine listed by TCRdb under 2021. Library method: the immunoSEQ multiplex PCR assay. Entries here come from immuneACCESS through TCRdb and include only in-frame sequences with V and J called. Some clones fail to appear in such tables; in the studies checked, an unresolved V gene covers under half of the shortfall, and the cause of the remainder is unknown. The sample table holds about 130,000 clones, of which about 92% were seen once. The biggest ten clones account for roughly 4.4% of the sample. Read against the paper, the sample's time point label means: baseline before first vaccination. The sample's treatment or condition label is to be understood as: meningococcal conjugate vaccine given as trial control. The sequencing used peripheral blood, collected on day 0 of MenACWY control vaccination. The receptor source for this set is an adult in good health.

The V and J genes are TRBV6-2 or TRBV6-3 and TRBJ1-2; the D gene is possibly TRBD1 (6 bases). Germline loops: CDR1 MNHEY, CDR2 SVGEGT. The germline V and J ends were trimmed by 3 bases and 4 bases, with 12 bases remaining between them. The CDR3 loop spans 14 amino acids. This chain's CDR3 is CASSYQGFSYGYTF. The CDR3 DNA is TGTGCCAGCAGTTATCAGGGGTTCAGCTATGGCTACACCTTC.

The chain employs TRBV6-6 and TRBJ2-2; D possibly corresponds to TRBD1 (6 bases). Trimming removed 5 bases from V and 2 bases from J, with 15 bases in between. The CDR3 contains 16 residues. The germline V gene has CDR1 MNHNY and CDR2 SVGAGI (reference sequence). The CDR3 reads CASSHGAGENTGELFF. The CDR3, as DNA: TGTGCCAGCAGTCACGGGGCAGGGGAAAACACCGGGGAGCTGTTTTTT.

The chain joins TRBV5-1 to TRBJ1-2; D gene unclear. Germline loops: CDR1 SGHRS, CDR2 YFSETQ. V was cut by 0 bases and J by 2 bases, with 11 bases left in between. CDR3 length: 15 residues. This CDR3 is CASSLAISLNYGYTF. Here the CDR3 DNA reads TGCGCCAGCAGCTTGGCCATCAGCCTAAACTATGGCTACACCTTC.

The chain joins TRBV24-1 to TRBJ2-3, with 12 nucleotides matching TRBD2. Unmatched junction bases numbered 2, after V lost 4 bases and J lost 4 bases. The germline V gene has CDR1 KGHDR and CDR2 SFDVKD. The CDR3 sequence is 15 residues long. CDR3 region: CATSEPSGRADTQYF. CDR3 DNA sequence: TGTGCCACCAGTGAACCTAGCGGGAGGGCAGATACGCAGTATTTT.

The DNA for the CDR3 is TGTGCCAGCAGTGACACCGGGACAGGGTCTAGAAACACCATATATTTT. Its translation is CASSDTGTGSRNTIYF. This sequence joins TRBV25-1 and TRBJ1-3; 9 bases align to TRBD1. The CDR3 is 16 residues long. After removal of 3 bases from V and 5 bases from J, the junction contained 8 bases not matched to a gene. Germline CDR1 reads MGHDK; CDR2 reads SYGVNS.

The chain uses TRBV28 and TRBJ2-7; D is possibly TRBD1 (6 bases). Trimming pared 2 bases from V and 3 bases from J, leaving 14 bases between. The CDR3 is 15 amino acids. Germline CDR1 and CDR2: MDHEN and SYDVKM. In DNA form, the CDR3 reads TGTGCCAGCAGTTTAGGGCCGGACAGAAACTACGAGCAGTACTTC. Its protein product is CASSLGPDRNYEQYF.

The chain carries TRBV7-9 and TRBJ1-2, with D possibly matching TRBD1 (6 bases). V was cut by 1 base and J by 6 bases, with 12 bases left in between. The CDR3 length is 14 residues. Germline CDR1 is SEHNR and CDR2 is FQNEAQ (reference sequence). The CDR3 sequence is CASSLGARQDGYTF. The CDR3 region has the DNA TGTGCCAGCAGCTTAGGGGCGAGACAGGATGGCTACACCTTC.

This sequence joins TRBV15 and TRBJ2-7; 9 bases are shared with TRBD1. CDR3 size: 15 residues. V dropped 4 bases and J dropped 2; count of bases not matched to a gene: 6. Germline V gene sequence: CDR1 LNHNV, CDR2 YYDKDF (reference sequence). The CDR3 nucleotides read TGTGCCACCAGCATTGGACAGGGGTCCACCTACGAGCAGTACGTC. It is translated as CATSIGQGSTYEQYV.

V is TRBV24-1 and J is TRBJ1-2; 7 bases are shared with TRBD1. The CDR3 sequence is 14 residues long. V lost 3 bases and J lost 4; bases outside the gene matches: 4. Looked up from germline, CDR1 is KGHDR and CDR2 is SFDVKD. CDR3 region: CATSDPTGSYGYTF. In DNA form, the CDR3 reads TGTGCCACCAGTGATCCGACAGGGAGCTATGGCTACACCTTC.

The chain uses TRBV4-1 and TRBJ1-2, with 8 bases matching TRBD1. There are 15 residues in the CDR3. Germline assignment: CDR1 MGHRA and CDR2 YSYEKL. The V segment lost 1 base and the J segment 2 bases; nucleotides outside the gene matches: 3. This CDR3 reads CASSQVQGANYGYTF. For the CDR3, the DNA is TGCGCCAGCAGCCAAGTTCAGGGGGCGAACTATGGCTACACCTTC.

This chain links TRBV6-5 with TRBJ2-5; 9 bases line up with TRBD2. CDR3 length: 13 amino acids. In germline, CDR1 is MNHEY, CDR2 SVGAGI. After removal of 6 bases from V and 7 bases from J, the junction contained 6 bases not matched to a gene. DNA for the CDR3: TGTGCCAGCAGCCGTAGCGGGGGAGTGACCCAGTACTTC. Translation gives CASSRSGGVTQYF.

The rearrangement uses TRBV11-2 and TRBJ1-4; D is undetermined. V shed 1 base and J shed 8 bases, with 8 bases lying between them. CDR1 SGHAT and CDR2 FQNNGV come from the germline V gene. This CDR3 comprises 13 residues. In DNA, the CDR3 is TGTGCCAGCAGCTTAGGGGTGGGCGAAAAACTGTTTTTT. Its translation: CASSLGVGEKLFF. Full variable domain (outside the CDR3, taken from reference TRBV11-2 and TRBJ1-4): EAGVAQSPRYKIIEKRQSVAFWCNPISGHATLYWYQQILGQGPKLLIQFQNNGVVDDSQLPKDRFSAERLKGVDSTLKIQPAKLEDSAVYLCASSLGVGEKLFFGSGTQLSVL.

J is TRBJ2-7 and V is TRBV27; 8 nucleotides align to TRBD2. The CDR3 contains 16 residues. Germline V gene lookup returns CDR1 MNHEY and CDR2 SMNVEV (reference sequence). Germline trimming cut 8 bases from V and 3 bases from J; bases unmatched to any gene: 15. For the CDR3, the DNA is TGTGCCAGCGCAAACGCTCTCGGGACTAGATTCTACGAGCAGTACTTC. Its protein is CASANALGTRFYEQYF.

The chain employs TRBV6-4 and TRBJ1-2, with D possibly TRBD1 on 6 matching bases. The CDR3 has 15 amino acids. Trimming removed 4 bases from V and 5 bases from J, with 17 bases in between. Germline V gives CDR1 MRHNA, CDR2 SNTAGT. The CDR3 sequence is CASSAGGGTRYGYTF. CDR3 coding DNA: TGTGCCAGCAGTGCCGGCGGTGGGACAAGATATGGCTACACCTTC.

V usage is TRBV7-3 and J usage is TRBJ2-7; 11 positions agree with TRBD1. There are 16 residues in the CDR3. V trimming: 2 bases; J trimming: 4 bases; junction bases outside the gene matches: 7. The germline V gene encodes CDR1 SGHTA and CDR2 FQGTGA. CDR3 amino acids: CASSLPDRGRVYEQYF. In nucleotides, the CDR3 is TGTGCCAGCAGCTTACCGGACAGGGGGCGCGTTTACGAGCAGTACTTC.

V usage is TRBV6-5 and J usage is TRBJ2-3, with TRBD2 matching 13 bases. The CDR3 consists of 15 residues. After removal of 6 bases from V and 6 bases from J, the junction contained 6 bases not matched to a gene. CDR1 is MNHEY, CDR2 SVGAGI, per germline. The chain's CDR3 is CASSKLAGGEDTQYF. CDR3 sequence (DNA): TGTGCCAGCAGCAAACTAGCGGGAGGGGAGGATACGCAGTATTTT.

V is TRBV21-1 and J is TRBJ2-1. TRBV21-1 is an annotated pseudogene. This CDR3 has 13 amino acids. The CDR3 region has the DNA TGTGCCAGCTTCCACCACCTTTACAATGAGCAGTTCTTC. As protein: CASFHHLYNEQFF.

Comments on this clone: Other nucleotide sequences from this sample produce the same CDR3. The chain is built from TRBV19 and TRBJ2-1; D remains unclear. V dropped 3 bases and J dropped 6 bases, with 6 bases sitting between them. The CDR3 has 12 amino acids. Germline CDR1 is LNHDA and CDR2 is SQIVND (reference sequence). The CDR3 coding sequence is TGTGCCAGTAGTATCGCCTCCAATGAGCAGTTCTTC. This sequence encodes CASSIASNEQFF. Combining the CDR3 with reference TRBV19 and TRBJ2-1 gives the whole variable domain DGGITQSPKYLFRKEGQNVTLSCEQNLNHDAMYWYRQDPGQGLRLIYYSQIVNDFQKGDIAEGYSVSREKKESFPLTVTSAQKNPTAFYLCASSIASNEQFFGPGTRLTVL.

This rearrangement joins TRBV3-1 (or the pseudogene TRBV3-2) to TRBJ2-5; TRBD1 might be the D (6 bases). Germline loops: CDR1 LGHDT, CDR2 YNNKEL (reference sequence). The CDR3 is made up of 13 amino acids. Trimming left V 5 bases short and J 7 bases short, with 14 bases between. In nucleotides, the CDR3 is TGTGCCAGCAGCGTACGACAGGACGGGACCCAGTACTTC. This gives the protein CASSVRQDGTQYF.